These 23 T cell receptor beta chains share one sample of origin, sequenced in a study of T cells after yellow fever vaccination. TCRdb re-derived calls from the 5' RACE reads in MiXCR, one entry per CDR3 protein. The sample shows roughly 520,000 distinct CDR3 sequences, 20% to 25% of them seen only once. The sequenced sample was PBMCs, obtained approximately 22 days after the first yellow fever vaccination. The receptors shown here come from a man between 18 and 29 years old who received the YFV17D yellow fever vaccine.

This clonotype was counted a few times. The V gene is TRBV27, the J gene TRBJ2-1; D ambiguous. Looked up from germline, CDR1 is MNHEY and CDR2 is SMNVEV (reference sequence). Trimming removed 7 bases from V and 2 bases from J, with 15 bases in between. The CDR3 covers 15 residues. DNA of the CDR3: TGTGCCAGCAAAACCTCCCCGGGCGCCTACAATGAGCAGTTCTTC. Its translation: CASKTSPGAYNEQFF.

This clonotype was counted between two and nine times. The chain couples TRBV7-9 to TRBJ2-1; D perhaps matches TRBD1 (6 bases). Per the germline V gene, CDR1 is SEHNR and CDR2 is FQNEAQ (reference sequence). V was pared by 6 bases and J by 6 bases, with 15 bases between. The CDR3 runs to 14 residues. CDR3 residues: CASSPLTGSNEQFF. The DNA of the CDR3 is TGTGCCAGCAGTCCACTAACAGGGTCCAATGAGCAGTTCTTC.

In its sample, this clonotype was seen a few times. The chain carries TRBV20-1 and TRBJ2-3, with 11 bases fitting TRBD2. Germline assignment: CDR1 DFQATT and CDR2 SNEGSKA (reference sequence). V lost 6 bases and J lost 10; bases outside the gene matches: 9. The CDR3 consists of 13 residues. The DNA of the CDR3 is TGCAGTGCACAGGGACTAGCGGCCGAGGCGCAGTATTTT. Translating it yields CSAQGLAAEAQYF.

This chain joins TRBV6-1 and TRBJ2-1; the D gene could be TRBD1 or TRBD2 (6 bases each). This CDR3 region has 15 residues. Between the trimmed V and J ends, which lost 4 bases and 8 bases, there was a span of 18 bases. Germline lookup yields CDR1 MNHNS and CDR2 SASEGT. CDR3 sequence (DNA): TGTGCCAGCAGTGGAGGGGGACTCCCGAGCGATGAGCAGTTCTTC. Amino acids: CASSGGGLPSDEQFF.

This clonotype was seen only a few times. This chain links TRBV11-2 with TRBJ1-1; a possible D gene is TRBD1 (5 bases). With 6 bases removed from V and 4 bases from J, the gap between germline ends came to 15 bases. Germline lookup yields CDR1 SGHAT and CDR2 FQNNGV. The CDR3 has 14 amino acids. The CDR3 DNA follows: TGTGCCAGCAGGGGGGTCGGTGGTGGCACTGAAGCTTTCTTT. Translating it yields CASRGVGGGTEAFF.

This chain uses TRBV5-1 with TRBJ2-7; the D gene could be TRBD1 or TRBD2 (5 bases each). The CDR3 sequence is 13 residues long. The V gene's germline CDR1 is SGHRS and CDR2 YFSETQ. V shed 0 bases and J shed 6 bases, with 10 bases lying between them. The CDR3 region is CASSLAGTGEQYF. Written as DNA, the CDR3 is TGCGCCAGCAGCTTGGCGGGGACCGGCGAGCAGTACTTC.

This clonotype appeared once. This chain connects TRBV2 to TRBJ2-3; D perhaps matches TRBD1 (5 bases). This CDR3 spans 17 amino acids. CDR1 SNHLY and CDR2 FYNNEI come from the germline V gene. The V end was cut by 4 bases, the J end by 0 bases, with 17 bases between. The CDR3 loop reads CASSGLGLRASTDTQYF. The DNA for the CDR3 is TGTGCCAGCAGTGGCTTGGGGCTTAGGGCCAGCACAGATACGCAGTATTTT.

V usage is TRBV7-2 and J usage is TRBJ2-3; no clear D. Germline loops: CDR1 SGHTA, CDR2 FQGNSA. The CDR3 sequence is 12 residues long. The V end was cut by 2 bases, the J end by 14 bases, with 14 bases between. The CDR3 DNA reads TGTGCCAGCAGCTTAATTGGGTCCCATCCGTATTTT. Translated: CASSLIGSHPYF.

This chain uses TRBV29-1 with TRBJ1-1; D is unclear. The CDR3 loop spans 12 amino acids. The V gene's germline CDR1 is SQVTM and CDR2 ANQGSEA. Trimming removed 6 bases at V and 4 bases at J, with 12 bases between. CDR3 nucleotides: TGCAGCGTGAAGAGACTGGCCACTGAAGCTTTCTTT. This gives the protein CSVKRLATEAFF.

A few counts support this clonotype. The chain joins TRBV29-1 to TRBJ2-7; possibly TRBD1 for D (6 bases). Germline values: CDR1 SQVTM, CDR2 ANQGSEA. Trimming removed 6 bases from V and 0 bases from J, with 15 bases in between. This CDR3 is built from 14 residues. The CDR3 DNA reads TGCAGCGTAGGAGAACAGGGCCTCTCCTACGAGCAGTACTTC. It encodes CSVGEQGLSYEQYF.

This clonotype was recorded a few times. The rearrangement uses TRBV7-9 and TRBJ2-7; 9 bases match TRBD2. The CDR3 runs to 15 residues. Germline assignment: CDR1 SEHNR and CDR2 FQNEAQ (reference sequence). Trimming cost V 3 bases and J 4 bases; bases outside gene matches: 7. The CDR3 DNA follows: TGTGCCAGCAGCTTGTCGGCTAGCGGGGCTTACGAGCAGTACTTC. Its translation is CASSLSASGAYEQYF.

There are a few counts of this clonotype. The CDR3 reads CASSQELGLAGGKPNEQFF. The CDR3 nucleotides read TGCGCCAGCAGCCAAGAATTGGGCTTAGCGGGGGGAAAGCCCAATGAGCAGTTCTTC. The chain joins TRBV4-3 to TRBJ2-1; 10 bases map to TRBD2. The trim removed 0 bases at V and 6 bases at J, leaving 14 bases unmatched. There are 19 residues in the CDR3. Germline-derived CDR1 and CDR2 are LGHNA and YSLEER.

This clonotype was detected ten times or more. The V call is TRBV6-5, the J call TRBJ2-5; 11 positions agree with TRBD1. The V and J ends lost 2 bases and 5 bases, in that order; junction bases with no gene match: 4. The CDR3 sequence is 15 residues long. Germline values: CDR1 MNHEY, CDR2 SVGAGI. DNA for the CDR3: TGTGCCAGCAGTTACGGTGGGACAGGGGGGGAGACCCAGTACTTC. The encoded protein is CASSYGGTGGETQYF.

The CDR3 DNA reads TGCGCCAGCAGCCCCGGGACAGGGTCCAATGAGCAGTTCTTC. Its translation: CASSPGTGSNEQFF. The chain has TRBV5-1 and TRBJ2-1, with 9 bases that match TRBD1. The length of the CDR3 is 14 residues. Germline V lookup: CDR1 SGHRS, CDR2 YFSETQ. The V gene end was trimmed by 4 bases and the J gene end by 6 bases; junction bases not matched to a gene: 5.

This clonotype was detected only a few times. One end of the junction varies from germline; a read error may be responsible. V gene TRBV20-1 combines with J gene TRBJ2-2; D is possibly TRBD1 (6 bases). The CDR3 spans 14 residues. Germline values: CDR1 DFQATT, CDR2 SNEGSKA (reference sequence). The CDR3 nucleotides are TGCAGTGCCAGAGGGGGATCGAACACCGGGGAGCTGTTTTTT. Translation: CSARGGSNTGELFF.

The V gene is TRBV27, the J gene TRBJ1-6, with no clear D. CDR1 is MNHEY and CDR2 is SMNVEV in the germline V gene (reference sequence). Between the trimmed V and J ends, which lost 0 bases and 7 bases, there was a span of 7 bases. This CDR3 comprises 14 residues. CDR3 in DNA: TGTGCCAGCAGTTTATCAGGGATGAATTCACCCCTCCACTTT. It encodes CASSLSGMNSPLHF.

The chain uses TRBV7-6 and TRBJ2-5; 8 positions agree with TRBD2. Germline CDR1 reads SGHVS; CDR2 reads FNYEAQ. Trimming cost V 4 bases and J 5 bases; bases outside gene matches: 12. CDR3 size: 16 residues. This chain's CDR3 is CASSSTWGGTRETQYF. The CDR3 bases are TGTGCCAGCAGCTCAACTTGGGGGGGGACTAGGGAGACCCAGTACTTC.

V gene TRBV7-2 combines with J gene TRBJ1-2, with a weak D call TRBD1 (5 bases). The CDR3 covers 17 residues. Looked up from germline, CDR1 is SGHTA and CDR2 is FQGNSA. Between the trimmed V and J ends, which lost 2 bases and 7 bases, there was a span of 23 bases. CDR3 amino acids: CASSLPGWDRYRGGYTF. The CDR3 coding sequence is TGTGCCAGCAGCTTACCCGGGTGGGACCGTTACCGGGGTGGCTACACCTTC.

This clonotype showed up just a few times. The chain is built from TRBV18 and TRBJ1-5; unclear D gene. The germline gives CDR1 KGHSH, CDR2 LQKENI. The CDR3 length is 12 residues. Deletions cut 5 bases from V and 10 bases from J, with 12 bases between. CDR3 residues: CASSKPGGPQHF. The CDR3 nucleotides read TGTGCCAGCTCAAAACCGGGCGGACCCCAGCATTTT.

J is TRBJ2-5 and V is TRBV7-2, with TRBD2 identical over 9 bases. Germline values: CDR1 SGHTA, CDR2 FQGNSA. This CDR3 region has 15 residues. Losses at the gene ends were 6 bases for V and 4 bases for J; bases not matched to a gene: 9. The CDR3 is CASRDPSGAGETQYF. In nucleotides, the CDR3 is TGTGCCAGCAGGGACCCTAGCGGGGCGGGAGAGACCCAGTACTTC.

The chain is built from TRBV5-1 and TRBJ2-7, with D unresolved. Germline V CDR1 and CDR2: SGHRS, YFSETQ. Trimming stripped 1 base from V and 4 bases from J, with 9 bases between. The CDR3 is 13 residues long. The CDR3 DNA reads as TGCGCCAGCAGCTTGACAATGGGTTACGAGCAGTACGTC. This encodes CASSLTMGYEQYV.

This clonotype came up many times. V usage is TRBV29-1 and J usage is TRBJ2-3; D remains ambiguous. CDR1 and CDR2 from the germline V gene are SQVTM and ANQGSEA. The V and J ends lost 6 bases and 5 bases respectively, with 6 bases between them. The CDR3 runs 10 residues. The CDR3 sequence is CSVRKDTQYF. CDR3 in DNA: TGCAGCGTGAGAAAAGATACGCAGTATTTT.

V and J are TRBV5-1 and TRBJ2-3, with TRBD1 as a possible D gene (6 bases). The CDR3 totals 18 residues. The V and J ends lost 4 bases and 7 bases respectively, with 28 bases between them. Germline loops: CDR1 SGHRS, CDR2 YFSETQ. CDR3 residues: CASSPRSHRENFPHTQYF. CDR3 bases: TGCGCCAGCAGCCCTCGCTCCCACAGGGAGAATTTTCCTCATACGCAGTATTTT.